The next 10 T cell receptor beta chains were all read from a single sample in a study of identical twins. Via MiXCR, TCRdb re-called the 5' RACE reads, giving one row per CDR3 protein. This sample has about 240,000 distinct CDR3 sequences, with 10% to 13% found just once. The source material was memory T cells sorted from blood. The origin of the receptors is a man between 45 and 60 years old in good health.

This clonotype has more than one count but fewer than ten. This chain uses TRBV14 with TRBJ1-1; D gene uncertain. V was shortened by 4 bases and J by 8 bases, with 14 bases between the two germline ends. The length of the CDR3 is 13 residues. The germline V gene has CDR1 SGHDN and CDR2 FVKESK. DNA of the CDR3: TGTGCCAGCAGCCCATCCCCACGAGGAGAAGCTTTCTTT. Its protein product is CASSPSPRGEAFF.

About this clonotype: A much larger clonotype is one base distant, so this may be a read error. The V gene is TRBV5-1, the J gene TRBJ1-6; D is perhaps TRBD1 (5 bases). CDR1 is SGHRS, CDR2 YFSETQ, per germline. There are 16 residues in the CDR3. The CDR3 is CASSLDSSGGSSLLHF. For the CDR3, the DNA is TGCGCCAGCAGCTTGGATTCGAGCGGGGGTAGTTCACTCCTCCACTTT. The whole variable domain, remainder taken from reference TRBV5-1 and TRBJ1-6, is KAGVTQTPRYLIKTRGQQVTLSCSPISGHRSVSWYQQTPGQGLQFLFEYFSETQRNKGNFPGRFSGRQFSNSRSEMNVSTLELGDSALYLCASSLDSSGGSSLLHFGNGTRLTVT.

In this sample, this clonotype turned up many times. The J gene is TRBJ2-7, the V gene TRBV12-3 or TRBV12-4, with D perhaps matching TRBD1 (6 bases). The CDR3 has 15 residues. Trimming shortened V by 6 bases and J by 0 bases, and 15 bases separated the two germline ends. CDR3 sequence: CASRKTGGSSYEQYF. As DNA, the CDR3 is TGTGCCAGCAGGAAGACAGGAGGCAGCTCCTACGAGCAGTACTTC.

This clonotype showed up just a few times. The chain joins TRBV4-1 to TRBJ1-4, with 9 bases aligning to TRBD1. Germline CDR1 is MGHRA and CDR2 is YSYEKL. J lost 7 bases, V lost 1 base, and 7 bases had no gene match. There are 16 residues in the CDR3. The CDR3 is CASSQALTGGFEKLFF. The CDR3 region has the DNA TGCGCCAGCAGCCAAGCACTTACAGGGGGCTTTGAAAAACTGTTTTTT.

In its sample, this clonotype was seen many times. The genes are TRBV20-1 and TRBJ2-3; TRBD1 matches 9 bases. This CDR3 comprises 14 residues. J was trimmed by 2 bases and V by 6 bases; bases with no gene match: 6. CDR1 is DFQATT, CDR2 SNEGSKA, per germline (reference sequence). Here the CDR3 reads CSAQDRGHTDTQYF. CDR3 DNA sequence: TGCAGTGCCCAGGACAGGGGCCACACAGATACGCAGTATTTT.

This clonotype has just a few counts. This chain joins TRBV7-2 and TRBJ1-2; D call uncertain. This CDR3 has 14 amino acids. Germline CDR1 and CDR2: SGHTA and FQGNSA. The V and J ends lost 3 bases and 4 bases respectively, with 12 bases between them. CDR3 sequence reads: CASSFRHTTYGYTF. CDR3 DNA sequence: TGTGCCAGCAGCTTTAGGCATACTACCTATGGCTACACCTTC.

The table lists this clonotype with many counts. The chain has TRBV20-1 and TRBJ1-1; D is unclear. Germline CDR1 is DFQATT and CDR2 is SNEGSKA (reference sequence). Trimming took 6 bases from V and 11 from J, leaving 16 bases between them. The CDR3 covers 11 residues. The CDR3 spells CSAKDPVKAFF. The CDR3 DNA is TGCAGTGCCAAAGACCCCGTGAAGGCTTTCTTT.

There are a few counts of this clonotype. V usage is TRBV6-2 or TRBV6-3 and J usage is TRBJ1-1; 7 nucleotides line up with TRBD1. This CDR3 is 15 amino acids long. CDR1 MNHEY and CDR2 SVGEGT come from the germline V gene. V trimming: 6 bases; J trimming: 1 base; junction bases outside the gene matches: 8. Here the CDR3 reads CASRAWTGGNTEAFF. The CDR3 DNA is TGTGCCAGCAGGGCGTGGACAGGCGGGAACACTGAAGCTTTCTTT.

The gene calls are TRBV6-2 or TRBV6-3 and TRBJ1-1, with D tentatively TRBD1 (5 bases). CDR1 is MNHEY, CDR2 SVGEGT, per germline. The CDR3 is 16 residues long. V was pared by 2 bases and J by 0 bases, with 13 bases between. The CDR3 here is CASSYGRRGVNTEAFF. The CDR3 nucleotides read TGTGCCAGCAGTTACGGGAGGAGGGGAGTGAACACTGAAGCTTTCTTT.

In this sample, this clonotype turned up many times. J is TRBJ2-5 and V is TRBV20-1, with TRBD2 matching 13 bases. CDR3 length: 17 residues. Per germline, CDR1 DFQATT and CDR2 SNEGSKA (reference sequence). The ends lost 6 bases at V and 7 bases at J; junction bases unmatched: 17. CDR3 sequence (DNA): TGCAGTGCGAAGCCCCCCTGGACTAGCGGGAGTGAGGGGACCCAGTACTTC. The encoded protein is CSAKPPWTSGSEGTQYF.